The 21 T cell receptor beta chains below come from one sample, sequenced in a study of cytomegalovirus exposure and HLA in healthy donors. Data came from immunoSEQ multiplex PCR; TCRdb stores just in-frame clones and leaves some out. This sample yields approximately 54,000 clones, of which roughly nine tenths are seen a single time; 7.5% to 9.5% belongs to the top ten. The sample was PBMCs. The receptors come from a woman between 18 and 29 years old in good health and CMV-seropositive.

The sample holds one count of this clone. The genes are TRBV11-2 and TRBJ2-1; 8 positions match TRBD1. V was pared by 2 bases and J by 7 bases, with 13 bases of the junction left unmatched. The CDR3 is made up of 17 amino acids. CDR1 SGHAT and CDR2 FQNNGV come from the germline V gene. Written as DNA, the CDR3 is TGTGCCAGCAGCTTACGACGGTTCCCGGGACAGGCAAATGAGCAGTTCTTC. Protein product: CASSLRRFPGQANEQFF.

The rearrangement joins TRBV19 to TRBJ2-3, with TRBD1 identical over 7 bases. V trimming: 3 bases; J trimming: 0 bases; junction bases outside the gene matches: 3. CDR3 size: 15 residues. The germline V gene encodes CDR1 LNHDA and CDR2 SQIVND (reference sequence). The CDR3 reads CASSMWGQSTDTQYF. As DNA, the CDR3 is TGTGCCAGTAGTATGTGGGGACAGAGCACAGATACGCAGTATTTT.

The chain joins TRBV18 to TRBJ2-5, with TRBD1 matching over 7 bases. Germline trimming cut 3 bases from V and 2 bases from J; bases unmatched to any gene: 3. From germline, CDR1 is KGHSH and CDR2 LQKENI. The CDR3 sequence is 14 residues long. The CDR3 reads CASSPETGQETQYF. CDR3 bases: TGTGCCAGCTCACCCGAGACAGGGCAAGAGACCCAGTACTTC.

Here the CDR3 reads CASSLAYSNYGYTF. CDR3 coding DNA: TGTGCCAGCAGCTTAGCATACAGTAACTATGGCTACACCTTC. The chain carries TRBV7-2 and TRBJ1-2; D ambiguous. This CDR3 has 14 residues. V dropped 0 bases and J dropped 1 base, with 6 bases sitting between them. Germline assignment: CDR1 SGHTA and CDR2 FQGNSA.

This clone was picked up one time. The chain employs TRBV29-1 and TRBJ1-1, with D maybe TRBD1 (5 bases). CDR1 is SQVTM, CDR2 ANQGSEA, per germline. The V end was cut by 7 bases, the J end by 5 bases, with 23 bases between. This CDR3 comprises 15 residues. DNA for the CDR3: TGCAGCGCCATGACAGCTGTAAGGTCTACGACTGAAGCTTTCTTT. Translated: CSAMTAVRSTTEAFF.

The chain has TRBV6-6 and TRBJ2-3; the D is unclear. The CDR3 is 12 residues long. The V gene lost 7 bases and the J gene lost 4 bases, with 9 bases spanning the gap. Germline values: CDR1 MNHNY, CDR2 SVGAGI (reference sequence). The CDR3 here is CASTPVPDTQYF. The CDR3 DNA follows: TGTGCCAGCACCCCGGTACCAGATACGCAGTATTTT.

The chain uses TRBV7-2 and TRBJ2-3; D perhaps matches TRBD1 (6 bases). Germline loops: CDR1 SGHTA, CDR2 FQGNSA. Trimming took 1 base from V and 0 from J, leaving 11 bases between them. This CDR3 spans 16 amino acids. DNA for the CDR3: TGTGCCAGCAGCTTAGGTTGGGGGCCTAGCACAGATACGCAGTATTTT. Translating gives CASSLGWGPSTDTQYF.

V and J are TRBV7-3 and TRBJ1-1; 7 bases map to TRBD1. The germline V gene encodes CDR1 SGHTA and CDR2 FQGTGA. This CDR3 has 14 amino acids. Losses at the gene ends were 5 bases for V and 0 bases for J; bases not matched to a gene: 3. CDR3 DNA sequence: TGTGCCAGCAGCAAGGACAGGTTGAACACTGAAGCTTTCTTT. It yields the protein CASSKDRLNTEAFF. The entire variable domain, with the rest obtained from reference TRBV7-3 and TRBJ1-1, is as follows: GAGVSQTPSNKVTEKGKYVELRCDPISGHTALYWYRQSLGQGPEFLIYFQGTGAADDSGLPNDRFFAVRPEGSVSTLKIQRTERGDSAVYLCASSKDRLNTEAFFGQGTRLTVV.

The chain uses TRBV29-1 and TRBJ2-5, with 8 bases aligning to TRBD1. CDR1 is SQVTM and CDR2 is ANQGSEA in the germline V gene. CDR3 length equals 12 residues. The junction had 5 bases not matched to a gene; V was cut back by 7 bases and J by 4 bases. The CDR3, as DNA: TGCAGCGAACGACAGGGGACAGAGACCCAGTACTTC. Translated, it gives CSERQGTETQYF.

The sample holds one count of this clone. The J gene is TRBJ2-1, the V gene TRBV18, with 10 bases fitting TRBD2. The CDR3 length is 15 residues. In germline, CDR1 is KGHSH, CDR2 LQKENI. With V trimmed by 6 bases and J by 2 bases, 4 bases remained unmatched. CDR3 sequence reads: CASSSSGGTYNEQFF. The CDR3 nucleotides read TGTGCCAGCTCGTCTAGCGGGGGTACCTACAATGAGCAGTTCTTC.

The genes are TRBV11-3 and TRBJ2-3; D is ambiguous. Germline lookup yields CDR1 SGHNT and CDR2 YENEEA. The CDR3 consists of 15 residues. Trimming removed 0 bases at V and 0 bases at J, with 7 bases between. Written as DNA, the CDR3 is TGTGCCAGCAGCTTAGACACGACTAGCACAGATACGCAGTATTTT. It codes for CASSLDTTSTDTQYF. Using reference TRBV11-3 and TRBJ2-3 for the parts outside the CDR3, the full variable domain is EAGVVQSPRYKIIEKKQPVAFWCNPISGHNTLYWYLQNLGQGPELLIRYENEEAVDDSQLPKDRFSAERLKGVDSTLKIQPAELGDSAVYLCASSLDTTSTDTQYFGPGTRLTVL.

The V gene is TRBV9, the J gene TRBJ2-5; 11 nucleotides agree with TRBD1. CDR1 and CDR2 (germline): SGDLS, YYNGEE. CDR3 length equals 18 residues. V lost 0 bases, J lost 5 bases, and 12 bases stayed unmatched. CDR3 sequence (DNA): TGTGCCAGCAGCGTAGGAGTAACCGGGACAGGGGGAGGCGAGACCCAGTACTTC. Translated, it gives CASSVGVTGTGGGETQYF.

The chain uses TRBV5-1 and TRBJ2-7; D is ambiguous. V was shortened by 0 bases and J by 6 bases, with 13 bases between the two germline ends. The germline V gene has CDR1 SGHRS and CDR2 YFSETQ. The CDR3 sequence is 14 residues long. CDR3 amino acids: CASSLVAGFGEQYF. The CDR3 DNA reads TGCGCCAGCAGCTTGGTAGCCGGGTTTGGCGAGCAGTACTTC.

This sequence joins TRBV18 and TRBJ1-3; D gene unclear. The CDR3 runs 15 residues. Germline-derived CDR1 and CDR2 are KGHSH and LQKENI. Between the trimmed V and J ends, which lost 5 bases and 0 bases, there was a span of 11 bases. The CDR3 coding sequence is TGTGCCAGCTCAGTTCAGCCTAGCTCTGGAAACACCATATATTTT. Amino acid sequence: CASSVQPSSGNTIYF. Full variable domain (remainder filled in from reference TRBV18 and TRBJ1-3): NAGVMQNPRHLVRRRGQEARLRCSPMKGHSHVYWYRQLPEEGLKFMVYLQKENIIDESGMPKERFSAEFPKEGPSILRIQQVVRGDSAAYFCASSVQPSSGNTIYFGEGSWLTVV.

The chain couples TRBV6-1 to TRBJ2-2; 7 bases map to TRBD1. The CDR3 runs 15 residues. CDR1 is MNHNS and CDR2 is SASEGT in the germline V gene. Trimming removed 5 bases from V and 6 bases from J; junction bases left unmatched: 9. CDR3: CASSTLQGRSGELFF. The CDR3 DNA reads TGTGCCAGCAGTACCTTACAGGGGAGATCCGGGGAGCTGTTTTTT.

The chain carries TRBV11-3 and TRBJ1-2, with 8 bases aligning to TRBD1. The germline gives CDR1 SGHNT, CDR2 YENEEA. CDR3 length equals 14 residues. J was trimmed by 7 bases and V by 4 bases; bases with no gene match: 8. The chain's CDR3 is CASSSDRVLFGYTF. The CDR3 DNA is TGTGCCAGCAGCTCGGACAGGGTGCTTTTTGGCTACACCTTC.

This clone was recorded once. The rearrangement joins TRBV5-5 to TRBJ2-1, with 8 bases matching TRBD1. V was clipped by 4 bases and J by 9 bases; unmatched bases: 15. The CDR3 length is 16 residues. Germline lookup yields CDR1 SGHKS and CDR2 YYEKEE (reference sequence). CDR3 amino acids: CASSHGQGWVLGEQFF. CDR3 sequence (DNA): TGTGCCAGCAGCCACGGACAGGGATGGGTACTAGGTGAGCAGTTCTTC.

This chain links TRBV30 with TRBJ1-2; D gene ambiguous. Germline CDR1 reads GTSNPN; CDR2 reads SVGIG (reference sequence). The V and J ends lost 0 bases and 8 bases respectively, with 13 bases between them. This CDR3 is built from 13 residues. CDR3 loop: CAWSVGLTGGYTF. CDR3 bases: TGTGCCTGGAGTGTTGGACTCACGGGGGGCTACACCTTC.

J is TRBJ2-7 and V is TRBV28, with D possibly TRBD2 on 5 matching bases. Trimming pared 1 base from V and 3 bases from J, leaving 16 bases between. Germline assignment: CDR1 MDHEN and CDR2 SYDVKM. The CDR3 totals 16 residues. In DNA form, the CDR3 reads TGTGCCAGCAGTTTATCGCGAGGGCTTGGGGTCTACGAGCAGTACTTC. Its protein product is CASSLSRGLGVYEQYF.

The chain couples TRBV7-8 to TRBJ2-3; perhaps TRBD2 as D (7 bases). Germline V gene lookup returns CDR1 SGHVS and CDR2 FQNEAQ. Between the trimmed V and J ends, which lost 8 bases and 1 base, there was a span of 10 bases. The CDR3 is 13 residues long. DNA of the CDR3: TGTGCCAGCGAAGGGGGGGGCACAGATACGCAGTATTTT. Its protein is CASEGGGTDTQYF.

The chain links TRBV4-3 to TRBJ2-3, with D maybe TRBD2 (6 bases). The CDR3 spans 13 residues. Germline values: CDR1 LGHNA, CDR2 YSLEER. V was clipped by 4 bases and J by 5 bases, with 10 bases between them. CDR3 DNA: TGCGCCAGCAGCCCTGGGGGGTTAGATACGCAGTATTTT. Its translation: CASSPGGLDTQYF.